This T cell receptor beta chain is drawn from a study of T cells after yellow fever vaccination. Regarding the study as a whole: A small proportion of clonotypes was detected in both the CD4 and CD8 compartments. Secondary responses were weaker yet peaked faster, day 5 versus 15.

This clonotype appeared a few times. Germline CDR1 SGHTS, CDR2 YDEGEE. V was cut by 2 bases and J by 5 bases, with 10 bases left in between. The length of the CDR3 is 13 residues. TCRdb re-called the 5' RACE reads with MiXCR, one entry per CDR3 protein. Of more than 75,000 distinct CDR3 sequences listed, 7.5% to 10% are singletons. The gene calls are TRBV5-8 and TRBJ2-5, with D perhaps being TRBD1 or TRBD2 (5 bases each). Specimen: CD8+ T cells not binding an NS4B(214-222) dextramer, sorted from PBMCs, collected less than 16 days after the first yellow fever vaccination. This receptor was taken from a man between 18 and 29 years old who received the YFV17D yellow fever vaccine. CDR3 loop: CASSLLEGETQYF. The CDR3 DNA is TGTGCCAGCAGCTTATTAGAGGGGGAGACCCAGTACTTC. Based on the CDR3 plus reference TRBV5-8 and TRBJ2-5, the full variable domain is EAGVTQSPTHLIKTRGQQATLRCSPISGHTSVYWYQQALGLGLQFLLWYDEGEERNRGNFPPRFSGRQFPNYSSELNVNALELEDSALYLCASSLLEGETQYFGPGTRLLVL.